Shown below are 15 T cell receptor beta chains from a single sample sequenced in a study of blood T cell repertoires in COVID-19. Measured with immunoSEQ multiplex PCR; TCRdb has only the in-frame clones, and not every one. The top ten clones hold 1.5% to 2% of a sample with about 200,000 clones, 88% of them seen once. The source material was peripheral blood. These receptor sequences come from a man aged 18 to 29 with active or convalescent COVID-19.

This clone has more than one count but fewer than ten. J is TRBJ2-1 and V is TRBV24-1, with TRBD2 matching 11 bases. Germline CDR1 KGHDR, CDR2 SFDVKD. This CDR3 has 17 residues. J gave up 4 bases and V 3 bases, and 7 bases lay outside the gene matches. In nucleotides, the CDR3 is TGTGCCACCAGTGATCCGACTAGCGGGGAACTATACAATGAGCAGTTCTTC. This encodes CATSDPTSGELYNEQFF.

This clone was seen a few times. The V and J genes are TRBV7-3 and TRBJ1-2; D is possibly TRBD1 (5 bases). This CDR3 is 15 amino acids long. V was pared by 1 base and J by 0 bases, with 9 bases between. CDR1 SGHTA and CDR2 FQGTGA come from the germline V gene. The CDR3 is CASSLSATANYGYTF. DNA of the CDR3: TGTGCCAGCAGCTTAAGCGCGACAGCTAACTATGGCTACACCTTC.

This chain joins TRBV6-5 and TRBJ1-6; 11 bases map to TRBD1. V gave up 6 bases and J gave up 9 bases; unmatched junction bases: 1. Germline CDR1 reads MNHEY; CDR2 reads SVGAGI. This CDR3 region has 13 residues. The CDR3 coding sequence is TGTGCCAGCAGGGACAGGGGGCTTTCACCCCTCCACTTT. It encodes CASRDRGLSPLHF.

The rearrangement links TRBV19 to TRBJ1-5, with no clear D. Germline V gene data show CDR1 as LNHDA and CDR2 as SQIVND (reference sequence). V shed 6 bases and J shed 4 bases, with 10 bases lying between them. This CDR3 contains 13 residues. As DNA, the CDR3 is TGTGCCAGTAGGAGGGATAGGAATCAGCCCCAGCATTTT. Protein product: CASRRDRNQPQHF.

CDR3 sequence (DNA): TGTGCCAGCAGCTTGGCCGGTCTTTACGAGCAGTACTTC. This encodes CASSLAGLYEQYF. The chain has TRBV5-4 and TRBJ2-7, with unresolved D. The length of the CDR3 is 13 residues. Germline lookup yields CDR1 SGHNT and CDR2 YYREEE (reference sequence). Trimming took off 0 bases at V and 4 bases at J, with 8 bases between the two ends. Together with reference TRBV5-4 and TRBJ2-7, the CDR3 gives the full variable domain: ETGVTQSPTHLIKTRGQQVTLRCSSQSGHNTVSWYQQALGQGPQFIFQYYREEENGRGNFPPRFSGLQFPNYSSELNVNALELDDSALYLCASSLAGLYEQYFGPGTRLTVT.

This sequence joins TRBV4-1 and TRBJ2-7, with 15 bases fitting TRBD2. Losses at the gene ends were 1 base for V and 5 bases for J; bases not matched to a gene: 0. Germline CDR1 is MGHRA and CDR2 is YSYEKL. This CDR3 has 15 amino acids. The CDR3: CASSQGTSGRDEQYF. The CDR3 coding sequence is TGCGCCAGCAGCCAAGGGACTAGCGGGAGGGACGAGCAGTACTTC.

V gene TRBV20-1 combines with J gene TRBJ2-7; TRBD2 might be the D (6 bases). V lost 6 bases and J 7 bases, leaving 13 bases between the germline ends. The CDR3 spans 11 residues. CDR1 and CDR2 (germline): DFQATT, SNEGSKA (reference sequence). This chain's CDR3 is CSALLLAEQYF. As DNA, the CDR3 is TGCAGTGCCCTCCTTCTAGCGGAGCAGTACTTC.

The chain joins TRBV6-6 to TRBJ1-6; D gene ambiguous. This CDR3 comprises 12 residues. Looked up from germline, CDR1 is MNHNY and CDR2 is SVGAGI (reference sequence). Trimming removed 3 bases at V and 14 bases at J, with 11 bases between. In nucleotides, the CDR3 is TGTGCCAGCAGTTATAGCGCAGAAGCCCTCCACTTT. It is translated as CASSYSAEALHF.

This rearrangement joins TRBV12-5 to TRBJ1-5; D gene uncertain. This CDR3 has 10 residues. Trimming left V 10 bases short and J 6 bases short, with 7 bases between. The germline V gene has CDR1 LGHNT and CDR2 FRNRAP. CDR3 in amino acids: CATSPQPQHF. The CDR3, as DNA: TGTGCTACCAGTCCTCAGCCCCAGCATTTT.

This sequence joins TRBV12-3 or TRBV12-4 and TRBJ1-1; a weak D match, TRBD1 (5 bases). This CDR3 has 13 residues. V was shortened by 10 bases and J by 1 base, with 13 bases between the two germline ends. CDR3 sequence: CATSPQGNTEAFF. The CDR3 bases are TGTGCCACCTCCCCCCAGGGGAACACTGAAGCTTTCTTT.

The gene calls are TRBV19 and TRBJ1-3; TRBD1 matches at 8 bases. In germline, CDR1 is LNHDA, CDR2 SQIVND (reference sequence). The CDR3 contains 16 residues. The junction had 9 bases not matched to a gene; V was cut back by 4 bases and J by 4 bases. CDR3 bases: TGTGCCAGTAGTACCAACAGGGGGTCGGGCGGAAACACCATATATTTT. As protein: CASSTNRGSGGNTIYF.

V and J are TRBV6-2 or TRBV6-3 and TRBJ2-5; 8 nucleotides line up with TRBD2. The CDR3 loop spans 16 amino acids. J lost 5 bases, V lost 6 bases, and 14 bases had no gene match. Per the germline V gene, CDR1 is MNHEY and CDR2 is SVGEGT. The CDR3, as DNA: TGTGCCAGCAGCTTCGTCCCCGGGACTAGAGGGGAGACCCAGTACTTC. This translates into CASSFVPGTRGETQYF.

This clone occurred once. The J gene is TRBJ2-1, the V gene TRBV19; 10 bases are shared with TRBD1. The CDR3 totals 15 residues. Germline CDR1 reads LNHDA; CDR2 reads SQIVND (reference sequence). V dropped 3 bases and J dropped 4; count of bases not matched to a gene: 3. CDR3 sequence (DNA): TGTGCCAGTAGTATCACGGACAGGGGGTACAATGAGCAGTTCTTC. Amino acids: CASSITDRGYNEQFF. Full variable domain (remainder filled in from reference TRBV19 and TRBJ2-1): DGGITQSPKYLFRKEGQNVTLSCEQNLNHDAMYWYRQDPGQGLRLIYYSQIVNDFQKGDIAEGYSVSREKKESFPLTVTSAQKNPTAFYLCASSITDRGYNEQFFGPGTRLTVL.

The rearrangement links TRBV5-1 to TRBJ2-1; TRBD1 matches 11 bases. Looked up from germline, CDR1 is SGHRS and CDR2 is YFSETQ. Trimming took 3 bases from V and 10 from J; bases not matched to a gene: 9. This CDR3 has 15 residues. DNA for the CDR3: TGCGCCAGCAGCTGGAGGACAGGGGGCGGCGACGAGCAGTTCTTC. Protein: CASSWRTGGGDEQFF. The complete variable domain, with remaining parts taken from reference TRBV5-1 and TRBJ2-1, reads KAGVTQTPRYLIKTRGQQVTLSCSPISGHRSVSWYQQTPGQGLQFLFEYFSETQRNKGNFPGRFSGRQFSNSRSEMNVSTLELGDSALYLCASSWRTGGGDEQFFGPGTRLTVL.

The chain links TRBV6-2 or TRBV6-3 to TRBJ2-3, with a tentative D call TRBD1 (5 bases). V was trimmed by 2 bases and J by 14 bases, leaving 14 bases between them. The CDR3 contains 12 residues. Germline CDR1 and CDR2: MNHEY and SVGEGT. Here the CDR3 reads CASSYQGQPGYF. CDR3 nucleotide sequence: TGTGCCAGCAGTTACCAAGGACAACCCGGGTATTTT.